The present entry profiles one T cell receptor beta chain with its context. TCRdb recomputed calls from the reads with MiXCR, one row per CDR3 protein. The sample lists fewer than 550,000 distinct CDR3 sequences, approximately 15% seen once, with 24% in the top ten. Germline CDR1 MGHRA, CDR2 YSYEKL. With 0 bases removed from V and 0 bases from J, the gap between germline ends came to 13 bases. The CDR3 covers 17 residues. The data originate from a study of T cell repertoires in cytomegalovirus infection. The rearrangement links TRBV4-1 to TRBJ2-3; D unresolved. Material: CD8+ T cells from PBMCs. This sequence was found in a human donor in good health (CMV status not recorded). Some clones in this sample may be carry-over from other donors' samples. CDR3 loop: CASSQELWGTSTDTQYF. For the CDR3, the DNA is TGCGCCAGCAGCCAAGAACTCTGGGGTACAAGCACAGATACGCAGTATTTT.